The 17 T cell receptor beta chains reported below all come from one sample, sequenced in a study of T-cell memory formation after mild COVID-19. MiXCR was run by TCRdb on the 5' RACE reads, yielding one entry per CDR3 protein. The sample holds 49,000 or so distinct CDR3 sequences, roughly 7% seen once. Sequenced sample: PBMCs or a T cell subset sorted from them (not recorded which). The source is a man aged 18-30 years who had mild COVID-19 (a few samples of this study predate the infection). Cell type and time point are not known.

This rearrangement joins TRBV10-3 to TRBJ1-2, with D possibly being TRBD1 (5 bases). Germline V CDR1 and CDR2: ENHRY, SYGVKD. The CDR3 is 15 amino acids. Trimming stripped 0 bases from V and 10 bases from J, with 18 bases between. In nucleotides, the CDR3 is TGTGCCATCAGTGAGTCGACGGGGGGTCCCCCAAACTACACCTTC. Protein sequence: CAISESTGGPPNYTF.

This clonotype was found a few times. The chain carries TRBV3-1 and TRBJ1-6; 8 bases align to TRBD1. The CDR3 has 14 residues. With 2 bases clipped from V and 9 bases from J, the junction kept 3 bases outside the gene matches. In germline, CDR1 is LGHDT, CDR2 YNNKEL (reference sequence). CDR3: CASSQRQGSSPLHF. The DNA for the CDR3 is TGTGCCAGCAGCCAAAGACAGGGGAGTTCACCCCTCCACTTT.

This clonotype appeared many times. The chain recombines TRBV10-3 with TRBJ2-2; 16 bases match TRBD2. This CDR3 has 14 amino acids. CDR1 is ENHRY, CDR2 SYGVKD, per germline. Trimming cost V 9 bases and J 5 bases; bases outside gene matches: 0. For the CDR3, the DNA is TGTGCCATGGGACTAGCGGGGGGGACCGGGGAGCTGTTTTTT. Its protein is CAMGLAGGTGELFF.

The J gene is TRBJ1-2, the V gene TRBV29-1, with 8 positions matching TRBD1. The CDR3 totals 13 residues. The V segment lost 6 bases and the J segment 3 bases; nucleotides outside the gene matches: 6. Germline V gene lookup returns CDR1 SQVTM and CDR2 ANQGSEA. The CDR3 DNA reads TGCAGCGTGGGCGACAGGGGTCACTATGGCTACACCTTC. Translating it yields CSVGDRGHYGYTF. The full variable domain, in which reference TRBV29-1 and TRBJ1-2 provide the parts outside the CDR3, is SAVISQKPSRDICQRGTSLTIQCQVDSQVTMMFWYRQQPGQSLTLIATANQGSEATYESGFVIDKFPISRPNLTFSTLTVSNMSPEDSSIYLCSVGDRGHYGYTFGSGTRLTVV.

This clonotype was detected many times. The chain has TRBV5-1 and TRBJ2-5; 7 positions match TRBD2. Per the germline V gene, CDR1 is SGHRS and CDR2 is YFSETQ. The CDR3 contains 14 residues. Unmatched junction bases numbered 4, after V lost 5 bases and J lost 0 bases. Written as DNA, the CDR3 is TGCGCCAGCAGGTTCCGGGGGGACCAAGAGACCCAGTACTTC. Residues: CASRFRGDQETQYF.

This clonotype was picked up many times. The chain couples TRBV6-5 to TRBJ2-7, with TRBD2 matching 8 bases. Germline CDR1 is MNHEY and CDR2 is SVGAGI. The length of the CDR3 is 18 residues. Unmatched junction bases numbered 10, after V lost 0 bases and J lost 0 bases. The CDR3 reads CASSYSSPGLGSSYEQYF. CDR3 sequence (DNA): TGTGCCAGCAGTTACTCGAGCCCGGGACTAGGGAGCTCCTACGAGCAGTACTTC.

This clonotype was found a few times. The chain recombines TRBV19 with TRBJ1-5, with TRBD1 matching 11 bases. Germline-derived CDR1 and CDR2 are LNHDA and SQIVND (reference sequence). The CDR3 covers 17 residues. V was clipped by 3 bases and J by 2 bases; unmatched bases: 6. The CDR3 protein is CASSIDGTGGGNQPQHF. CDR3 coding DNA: TGTGCCAGTAGTATCGACGGGACAGGGGGAGGCAATCAGCCCCAGCATTTT.

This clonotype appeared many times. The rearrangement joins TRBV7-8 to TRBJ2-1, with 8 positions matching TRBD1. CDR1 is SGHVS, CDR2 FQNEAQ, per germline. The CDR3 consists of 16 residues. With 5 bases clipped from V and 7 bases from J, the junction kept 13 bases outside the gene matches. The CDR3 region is CASSKLTGARGNEQFF. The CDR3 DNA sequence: TGTGCCAGCAGCAAACTGACAGGGGCCCGTGGGAATGAGCAGTTCTTC.

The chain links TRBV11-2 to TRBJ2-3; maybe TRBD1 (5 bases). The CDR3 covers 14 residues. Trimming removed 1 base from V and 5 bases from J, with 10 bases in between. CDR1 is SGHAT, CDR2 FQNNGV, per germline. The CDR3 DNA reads TGTGCCAGCAGCTTAGGGGGCTTCCAAGATACGCAGTATTTT. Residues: CASSLGGFQDTQYF.

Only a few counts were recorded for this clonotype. The CDR3 protein is CASSPPKDTGELFF. The CDR3 nucleotides read TGTGCCAGCTCACCACCGAAGGACACCGGGGAGCTGTTTTTT. V gene TRBV18 combines with J gene TRBJ2-2, with D unclear. The CDR3 spans 14 residues. Germline CDR1 and CDR2: KGHSH and LQKENI. V gave up 0 bases and J gave up 3 bases, with 5 bases separating them.

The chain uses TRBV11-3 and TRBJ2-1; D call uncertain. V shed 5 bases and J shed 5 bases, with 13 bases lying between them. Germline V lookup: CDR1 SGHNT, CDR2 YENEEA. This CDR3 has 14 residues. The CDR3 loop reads CASSLDHNDNEQFF. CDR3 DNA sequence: TGTGCCAGCAGCCTGGATCACAATGACAATGAGCAGTTCTTC. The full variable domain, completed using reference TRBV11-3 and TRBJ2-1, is EAGVVQSPRYKIIEKKQPVAFWCNPISGHNTLYWYLQNLGQGPELLIRYENEEAVDDSQLPKDRFSAERLKGVDSTLKIQPAELGDSAVYLCASSLDHNDNEQFFGPGTRLTVL.

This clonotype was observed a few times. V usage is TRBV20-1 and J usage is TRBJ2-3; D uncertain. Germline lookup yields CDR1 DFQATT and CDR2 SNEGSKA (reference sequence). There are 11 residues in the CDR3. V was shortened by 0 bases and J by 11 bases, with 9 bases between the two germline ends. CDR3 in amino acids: CSARDAYMQYF. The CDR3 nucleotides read TGCAGTGCTAGAGATGCATATATGCAGTATTTT.

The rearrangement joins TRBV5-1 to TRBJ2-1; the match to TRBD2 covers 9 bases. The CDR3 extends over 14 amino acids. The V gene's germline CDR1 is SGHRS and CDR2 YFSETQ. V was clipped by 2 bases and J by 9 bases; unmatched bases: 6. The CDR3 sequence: CASSLAGGESEQFF. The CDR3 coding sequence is TGCGCCAGCAGCTTAGCGGGGGGTGAGAGTGAGCAGTTCTTC.

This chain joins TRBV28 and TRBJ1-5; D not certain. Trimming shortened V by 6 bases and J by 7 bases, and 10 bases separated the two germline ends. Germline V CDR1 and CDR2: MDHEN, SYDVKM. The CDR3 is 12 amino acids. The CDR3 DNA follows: TGTGCCAGCAGGGACCAGGTACAGCCCCAGCATTTT. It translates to CASRDQVQPQHF.

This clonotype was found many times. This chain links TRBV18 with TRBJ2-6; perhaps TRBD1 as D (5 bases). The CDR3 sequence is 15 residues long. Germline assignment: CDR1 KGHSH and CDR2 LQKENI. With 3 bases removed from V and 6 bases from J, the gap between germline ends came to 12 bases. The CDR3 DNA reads TGTGCCAGCTCACCGCGACAGCATGAGGCCAACGTCCTGACTTTC. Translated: CASSPRQHEANVLTF.

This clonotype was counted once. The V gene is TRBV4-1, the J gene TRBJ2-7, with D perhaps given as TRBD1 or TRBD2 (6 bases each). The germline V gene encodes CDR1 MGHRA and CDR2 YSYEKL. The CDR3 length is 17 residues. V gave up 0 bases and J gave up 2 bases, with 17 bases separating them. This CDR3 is CASSQDIEGGYTYEQYF. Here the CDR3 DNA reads TGCGCCAGCAGCCAAGATATTGAGGGGGGTTACACCTACGAGCAGTACTTC.

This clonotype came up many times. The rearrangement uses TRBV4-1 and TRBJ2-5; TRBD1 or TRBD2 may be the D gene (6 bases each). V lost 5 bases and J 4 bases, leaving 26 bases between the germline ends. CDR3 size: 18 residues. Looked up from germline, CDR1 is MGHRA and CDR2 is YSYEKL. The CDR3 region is CASSALGLRGRGRETQYF. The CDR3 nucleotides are TGCGCCAGCAGCGCATTAGGACTAAGGGGCAGGGGACGAGAGACCCAGTACTTC.